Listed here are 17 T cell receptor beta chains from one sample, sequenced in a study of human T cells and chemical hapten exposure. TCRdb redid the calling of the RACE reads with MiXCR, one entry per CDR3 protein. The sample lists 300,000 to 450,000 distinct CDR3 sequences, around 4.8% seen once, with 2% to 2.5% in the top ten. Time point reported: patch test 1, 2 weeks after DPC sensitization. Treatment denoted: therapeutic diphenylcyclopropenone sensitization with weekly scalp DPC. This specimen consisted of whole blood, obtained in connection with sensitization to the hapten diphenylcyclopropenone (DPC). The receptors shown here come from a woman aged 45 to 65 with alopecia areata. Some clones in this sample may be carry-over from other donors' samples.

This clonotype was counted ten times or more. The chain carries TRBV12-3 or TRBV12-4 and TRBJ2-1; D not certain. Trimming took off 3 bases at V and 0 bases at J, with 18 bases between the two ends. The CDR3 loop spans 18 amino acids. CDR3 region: CASSFDPGFSSSYNEQFF. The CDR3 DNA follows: TGTGCCAGCAGTTTTGACCCCGGTTTTTCCAGCTCCTACAATGAGCAGTTCTTC.

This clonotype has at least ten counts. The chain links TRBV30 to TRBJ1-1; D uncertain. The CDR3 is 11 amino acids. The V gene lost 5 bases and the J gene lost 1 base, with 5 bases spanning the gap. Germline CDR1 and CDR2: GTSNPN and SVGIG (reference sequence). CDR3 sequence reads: CAWERNTEAFF. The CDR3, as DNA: TGTGCCTGGGAACGGAACACTGAAGCTTTCTTT. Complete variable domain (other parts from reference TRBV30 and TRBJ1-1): SQTIHQWPATLVQPVGSPLSLECTVEGTSNPNLYWYRQAAGRGLQLLFYSVGIGQISSEVPQNLSASRPQDRQFILSSKKLLLSDSGFYLCAWERNTEAFFGQGTRLTVV.

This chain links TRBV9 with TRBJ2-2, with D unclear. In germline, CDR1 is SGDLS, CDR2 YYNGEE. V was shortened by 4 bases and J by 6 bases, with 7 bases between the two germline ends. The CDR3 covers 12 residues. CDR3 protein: CASSPQAGELFF. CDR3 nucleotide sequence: TGTGCCAGCAGCCCTCAGGCCGGGGAGCTGTTTTTT.

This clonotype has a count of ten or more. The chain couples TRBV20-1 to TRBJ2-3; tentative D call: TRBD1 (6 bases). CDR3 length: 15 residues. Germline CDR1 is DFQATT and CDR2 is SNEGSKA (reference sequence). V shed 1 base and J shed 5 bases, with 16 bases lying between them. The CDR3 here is CSARGLGASGDTQYF. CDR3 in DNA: TGCAGTGCTAGAGGTCTGGGGGCGTCTGGAGATACGCAGTATTTT.

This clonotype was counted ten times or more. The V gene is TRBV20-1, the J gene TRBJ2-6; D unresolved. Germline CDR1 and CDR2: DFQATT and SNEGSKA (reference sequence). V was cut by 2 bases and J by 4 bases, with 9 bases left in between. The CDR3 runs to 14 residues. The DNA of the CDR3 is TGCAGTGCTAGATTGGGTGCCGGGGCCAACGTCCTGACTTTC. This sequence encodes CSARLGAGANVLTF.

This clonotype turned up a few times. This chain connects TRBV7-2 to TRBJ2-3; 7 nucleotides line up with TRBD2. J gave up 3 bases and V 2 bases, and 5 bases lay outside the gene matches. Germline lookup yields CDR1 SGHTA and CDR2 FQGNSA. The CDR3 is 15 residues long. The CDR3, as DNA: TGTGCCAGCAGCTTAATCAGCGGGGCTACAGATACGCAGTATTTT. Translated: CASSLISGATDTQYF.

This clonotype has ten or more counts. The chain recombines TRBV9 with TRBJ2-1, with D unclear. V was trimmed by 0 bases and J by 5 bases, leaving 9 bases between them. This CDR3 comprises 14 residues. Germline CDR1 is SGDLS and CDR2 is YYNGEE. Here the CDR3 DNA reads TGTGCCAGCAGCGTAGCCGGGTCTAACAATGAGCAGTTCTTC. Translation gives CASSVAGSNNEQFF.

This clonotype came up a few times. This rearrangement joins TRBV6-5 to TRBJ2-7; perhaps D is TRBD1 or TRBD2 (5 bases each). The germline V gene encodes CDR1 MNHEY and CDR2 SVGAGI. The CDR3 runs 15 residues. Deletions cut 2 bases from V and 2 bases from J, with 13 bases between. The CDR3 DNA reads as TGTGCCAGCAGTTACGGGACGGCTGCTACCTACGAGCAGTACTTC. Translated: CASSYGTAATYEQYF.

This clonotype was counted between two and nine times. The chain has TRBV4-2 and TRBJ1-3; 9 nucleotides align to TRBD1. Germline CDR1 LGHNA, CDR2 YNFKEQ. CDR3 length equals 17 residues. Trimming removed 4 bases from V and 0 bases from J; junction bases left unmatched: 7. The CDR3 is CASSRTQDRGSGNTIYF. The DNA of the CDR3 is TGTGCCAGCAGCCGTACACAGGACAGGGGCTCTGGAAACACCATATATTTT.

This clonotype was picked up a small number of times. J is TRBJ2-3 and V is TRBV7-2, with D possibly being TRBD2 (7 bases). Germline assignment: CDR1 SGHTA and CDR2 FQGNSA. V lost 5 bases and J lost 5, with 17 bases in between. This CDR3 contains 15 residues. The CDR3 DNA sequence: TGTGCCAGCAGCCCCCGCACGGGGGGCATAGATACGCAGTATTTT. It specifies CASSPRTGGIDTQYF.

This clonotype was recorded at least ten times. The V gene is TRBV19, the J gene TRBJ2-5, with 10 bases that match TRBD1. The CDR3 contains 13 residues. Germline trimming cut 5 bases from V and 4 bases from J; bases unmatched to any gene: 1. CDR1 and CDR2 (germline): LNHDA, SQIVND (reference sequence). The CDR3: CASSRQGAETQYF. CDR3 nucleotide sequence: TGTGCCAGTAGTCGACAGGGGGCAGAGACCCAGTACTTC. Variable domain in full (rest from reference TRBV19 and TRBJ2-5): DGGITQSPKYLFRKEGQNVTLSCEQNLNHDAMYWYRQDPGQGLRLIYYSQIVNDFQKGDIAEGYSVSREKKESFPLTVTSAQKNPTAFYLCASSRQGAETQYFGPGTRLLVL.

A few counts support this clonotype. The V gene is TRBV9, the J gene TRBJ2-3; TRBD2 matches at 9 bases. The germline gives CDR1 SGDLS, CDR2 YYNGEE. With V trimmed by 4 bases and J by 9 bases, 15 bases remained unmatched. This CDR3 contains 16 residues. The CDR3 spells CASSRPTGGGARTQYF. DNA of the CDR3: TGTGCCAGCAGCCGCCCCACGGGCGGGGGGGCGAGGACGCAGTATTTT.

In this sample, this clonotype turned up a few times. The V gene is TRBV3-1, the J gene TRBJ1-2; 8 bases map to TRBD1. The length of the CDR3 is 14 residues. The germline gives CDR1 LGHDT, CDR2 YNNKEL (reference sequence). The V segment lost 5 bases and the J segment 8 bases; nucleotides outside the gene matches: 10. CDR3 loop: CASSARQGSRGYTF. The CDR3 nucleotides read TGTGCCAGCAGCGCCAGACAGGGGTCGAGGGGCTACACCTTC.

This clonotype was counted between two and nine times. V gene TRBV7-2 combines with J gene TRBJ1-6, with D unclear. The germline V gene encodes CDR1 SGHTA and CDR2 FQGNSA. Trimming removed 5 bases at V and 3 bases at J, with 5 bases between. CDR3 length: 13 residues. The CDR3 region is CASSPIYNSPLHF. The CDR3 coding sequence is TGTGCCAGCAGCCCGATCTATAATTCACCCCTCCACTTT. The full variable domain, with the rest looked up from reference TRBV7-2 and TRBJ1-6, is GAGVSQSPSNKVTEKGKDVELRCDPISGHTALYWYRQSLGQGLEFLIYFQGNSAPDKSGLPSDRFSAERTGGSVSTLTIQRTQQEDSAVYLCASSPIYNSPLHFGNGTRLTVT.

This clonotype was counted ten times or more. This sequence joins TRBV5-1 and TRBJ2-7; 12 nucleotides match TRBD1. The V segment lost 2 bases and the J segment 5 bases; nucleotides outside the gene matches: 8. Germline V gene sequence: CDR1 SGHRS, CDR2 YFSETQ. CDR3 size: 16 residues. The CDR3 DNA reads TGCGCCAGCAGCTTTGTGCCGGGACAGGGGGCCCACGAGCAGTACTTC. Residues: CASSFVPGQGAHEQYF. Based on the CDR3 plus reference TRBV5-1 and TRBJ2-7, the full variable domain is KAGVTQTPRYLIKTRGQQVTLSCSPISGHRSVSWYQQTPGQGLQFLFEYFSETQRNKGNFPGRFSGRQFSNSRSEMNVSTLELGDSALYLCASSFVPGQGAHEQYFGPGTRLTVT.

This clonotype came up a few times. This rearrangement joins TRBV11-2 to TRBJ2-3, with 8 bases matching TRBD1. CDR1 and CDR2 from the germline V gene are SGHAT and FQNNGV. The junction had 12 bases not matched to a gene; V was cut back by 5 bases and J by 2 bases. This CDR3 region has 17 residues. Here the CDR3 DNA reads TGTGCCAGCAGCAACCCCCGGACAGGGCCCTCCACAGATACGCAGTATTTT. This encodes CASSNPRTGPSTDTQYF.

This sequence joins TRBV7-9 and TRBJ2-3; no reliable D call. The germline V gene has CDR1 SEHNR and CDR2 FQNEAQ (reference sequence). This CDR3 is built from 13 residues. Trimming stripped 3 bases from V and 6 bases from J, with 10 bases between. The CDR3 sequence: CASSFSTKDTQYF. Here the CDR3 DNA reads TGTGCCAGCAGCTTCTCTACCAAGGATACGCAGTATTTT.